This T cell receptor (beta chain) was recorded in a study of Graves' ophthalmopathy and Graves' hyperthyroidism. Study summary: The authors collected peripheral blood at initial diagnosis, before any treatment. Findings and caveats of the study: Detection in blood was also observed for most expanded thyroid clonotypes above 0.001 frequency. Progression of ophthalmopathy was predicted by the model with about 66% sensitivity and roughly 74% specificity.

Researchers took RNA transcripts and amplified TCR beta CDR3 regions from them. The workflow started with a first-round RT-PCR run with HTBI primers and then moved on to a second-round multiplex PCR. MiXCR, applied by TCRdb to the multiplex PCR reads, yields one record per CDR3 protein. Of over 150,000 distinct CDR3 sequences in the sample, 30% to 45% were seen once. Note on this clonotype: Its antigen remains unidentified.

Germline loops: CDR1 MNHEY, CDR2 SMNVEV (reference sequence). The CDR3 extends over 15 amino acids. J was trimmed by 1 base and V by 6 bases; bases with no gene match: 6. Diagnostic conclusions were grounded in clinical symptoms, serum thyroxine, TRAb, thyroid ultrasound and orbital computed tomography. The chain links TRBV27 to TRBJ2-7; 10 nucleotides line up with TRBD2. This clonotype originated in a woman aged 40 to 49 with Graves' ophthalmopathy. The sample was peripheral blood. The CDR3 nucleotides are TGTGCCAGCAGCCTGACTAGCGGGCCTTCCTACGAGCAGTACTTC. This encodes CASSLTSGPSYEQYF.